This record looks at one T cell receptor (beta chain) sequence and its context. What it binds is unknown. Sequenced material consisted of expressed TCRB transcripts (all of the isolated RNA was reverse transcribed). Clones were sequenced by immunoSEQ multiplex PCR, and TCRdb holds only the in-frame ones, with some missing. The data contain approximately 240,000 clones, roughly 17% of them seen just once; the ten biggest clones take up approximately 0.086%. Germline CDR1 SGHRS, CDR2 YFSETQ. There are 15 residues in the CDR3. V dropped 4 bases and J dropped 1; count of bases not matched to a gene: 7. This entry belongs to a study of beta chain features in type 1 diabetes. Notes on the study in general: Moderately but significantly shorter TCRB CDR3s were found in Type 1 diabetes patients in all four CD4+ subsets. At VDJ recombination sites, type 1 diabetes patients had fewer insertions and more deleted nucleotides.

Cell sorting via CD45RO/CCR7/CD25/CD127/CD95/CD27 was performed to obtain CD4+ naive, central memory, regulatory and stem cell-like memory cells. The sequencing input was naive CD4+ T cells from blood. The chain is built from TRBV5-1 and TRBJ1-1; 7 nucleotides line up with TRBD1. This clonotype originated in a man aged 25-40 years with type 1 diabetes. This CDR3 reads CASSPLTGANTEAFF. DNA for the CDR3: TGCGCCAGCAGCCCCCTCACAGGGGCGAACACTGAAGCTTTCTTT.